The sequence of this TCR beta chain was determined in a study of T cell repertoires in cytomegalovirus infection. Overall study context: Well-studied HLA-B-restricted epitopes and recently identified HLA-C-restricted epitopes of CMV were both used in the study.

CDR3 length equals 13 residues. The V end was cut by 7 bases, the J end by 4 bases, with 13 bases between. The germline V gene encodes CDR1 LGHNT and CDR2 FRNRAP. Turning to this clonotype: The target antigen is unknown.

TCRdb itself ran the reads through MiXCR, one entry per CDR3 protein. The sample yields tens of thousands of distinct CDR3 sequences, about half seen once. This material consisted of CD8+ T cells from cultured PBMCs, taken from culture after CMV antigen stimulation. This chain uses TRBV12-5 with TRBJ1-1; no definite D call. This sequence originates from a human donor in good health (CMV status not recorded). Some clones in this sample may be carry-over from other donors' samples. The CDR3 loop reads CASVEAWVTEAFF. Written as DNA, the CDR3 is TGTGCTAGTGTCGAAGCTTGGGTCACTGAAGCTTTCTTT. Filled out from reference TRBV12-5 and TRBJ1-1, the complete variable domain reads DARVTQTPRHKVTEMGQEVTMRCQPILGHNTVFWYRQTMMQGLELLAYFRNRAPLDDSGMPKDRFSAEMPDATLATLKIQPSEPRDSAVYFCASVEAWVTEAFFGQGTRLTVV.